These T cell receptor beta chains were read from a single sample in a study of long-term antiretroviral therapy in people with HIV. Data came from immunoSEQ multiplex PCR; TCRdb stores just in-frame clones and leaves some out. The data contain some 30,000 clones, more than 85% of them singletons. This sample comprised unsorted PBMCs, obtained 3.1 years after starting antiretroviral therapy. These receptor sequences come from a man younger than 30 with HIV. CDR3s include the opening cysteine and the closing phenylalanine or tryptophan. The order of the fields is J gene, clone size, V gene, D gene, CDR3 DNA, CDR3 protein. A D gene is named only where the DNA matches it firmly. Some rows have no size entry. The others give once, few or many, or a class for an expanded clone.

j_gene: TRBJ2-5
abundance: .
v_gene: TRBV29-1
d_gene: .
CDR3nt: TGCAGCGTGACCGGGGGTCGGTTAGGACAAGAGACCCAGTACTTC
CDR3aa: CSVTGGRLGQETQYF

j_gene: TRBJ1-2
abundance: .
v_gene: TRBV5-6
d_gene: TRBD1
CDR3nt: TGTGCCAGCAGCTTGGGACAGGGGGATGGCTACACCTTC
CDR3aa: CASSLGQGDGYTF

j_gene: TRBJ1-5
abundance: .
v_gene: TRBV6-5
d_gene: .
CDR3nt: TGTGCCAGCAGCCCGACCGGGAGCAATCAGCCCCAGCATTTT
CDR3aa: CASSPTGSNQPQHF

j_gene: TRBJ2-7
abundance: .
v_gene: TRBV23-1
d_gene: TRBD1
CDR3nt: TGCGCCAGCAGTCGAATTTTTTGGGACAGGGGGCGTAGAGGCGAGCAGTACTTC
CDR3aa: CASSRIFWDRGRRGEQYF

j_gene: TRBJ1-1
abundance: once
v_gene: TRBV7-3
d_gene: TRBD1
CDR3nt: TGTGCCAGCAGCCCGACAGGGGGGGACACTGAAGCTTTCTTT
CDR3aa: CASSPTGGDTEAFF

j_gene: TRBJ1-2
abundance: .
v_gene: TRBV4-3
d_gene: .
CDR3nt: TGCGCCAGCAGCCAAGATGGCGGCAGCAGCAACTATGGCTACACCTTC
CDR3aa: CASSQDGGSSNYGYTF

j_gene: TRBJ2-7
abundance: .
v_gene: TRBV5-4
d_gene: TRBD2
CDR3nt: TGTGCCAGCAGCGGATTGTCGAGCGGGATATACGAGCAGTACTTC
CDR3aa: CASSGLSSGIYEQYF

j_gene: TRBJ2-1
abundance: .
v_gene: TRBV4-3
d_gene: TRBD2
CDR3nt: TGCGCCAGCAGCCAAGAGGGCGAGGGAGGGGCCGCCTACAATGAGCAGTTCTTC
CDR3aa: CASSQEGEGGAAYNEQFF

j_gene: TRBJ2-1
abundance: .
v_gene: TRBV19
d_gene: TRBD2
CDR3nt: TGTGCCAGTACTCCCCGCGGGGGGCTCTCCTACAATGAGCAGTTCTTC
CDR3aa: CASTPRGGLSYNEQFF

j_gene: TRBJ2-5
abundance: .
v_gene: TRBV19
d_gene: TRBD1
CDR3nt: TGTGCCAGTAATCCACAGGGGGCACAGGAGACCCAGTACTTC
CDR3aa: CASNPQGAQETQYF

j_gene: TRBJ2-2
abundance: once
v_gene: TRBV9
d_gene: .
CDR3nt: TGTGCCAGCAGCGTAGCACACAACACCGGGGAGCTGTTTTTT
CDR3aa: CASSVAHNTGELFF

j_gene: TRBJ2-5
abundance: .
v_gene: TRBV20-1
d_gene: .
CDR3nt: TGCAGTATAGGGTGGGAGACCCAGTACTTC
CDR3aa: CSIGWETQYF

j_gene: TRBJ1-1
abundance: .
v_gene: TRBV9
d_gene: TRBD1
CDR3nt: TGTGCCAGCAGCATCCGGGACAGGGGCGGGACTGAAGCTTTCTTT
CDR3aa: CASSIRDRGGTEAFF

j_gene: TRBJ2-5
abundance: once
v_gene: TRBV4-3
d_gene: .
CDR3nt: TGCGCCAGCAGCCAAACTTTGAGGCGGGAGACCCAGTACTTC
CDR3aa: CASSQTLRRETQYF